Below, one T cell receptor (beta chain) is given with its context. Its antigen is as yet unknown. The sample's time point: week 23, last vaccination. The study gave 300 ug of mutant IDH1 20-mer peptide per vaccine dose, with topical imiquimod. V lost 1 base and J lost 4, with 10 bases in between. Germline V lookup: CDR1 SEHNR, CDR2 FQNEAQ (reference sequence). The CDR3 runs 15 residues. The sample comes from a study of a mutant IDH1 vaccine in newly diagnosed glioma. At the level of the study: Initiation of the vaccine course occurred 4-6 weeks after radiotherapy alone, or alongside temozolomide cycles. Study conclusions and caveats: Researchers report vaccine-induced immune responses in about 93% of patients. Pseudoprogression apparently lacked any relation to changes in top peripheral T cell clonotypes.

TCRdb's copy holds only in-frame clones and misses some; the assay was immunoSEQ multiplex PCR. The table records around 30,000 clones, over 80% of them present only once. The source is a woman under 30 with glioma. Sequencing used PBMCs, obtained from a glioma patient whose treatment included an IDH1 peptide vaccine. The chain recombines TRBV7-9 with TRBJ1-4; D gene unclear. For the CDR3, the DNA is TGTGCCAGCAGCTTAGTGTCCGGAGTTAATGAAAAACTGTTTTTT. Translated, it gives CASSLVSGVNEKLFF.